This T cell receptor beta chain derives from a study of blood T cell repertoires in COVID-19 (dated by TCRdb to 2018 to 2020). Study-level background: Collaborator samples came from the United States, Italy and Spain and covered acute and convalescent phases of COVID-19. The prospective study material was composed of cDNA or gDNA derived from T cells, B-cell-depleted T cells, or PBMCs. Deeply sampled blood TCRbeta repertoires from subjects exposed to, actively infected with, or recovered from COVID-19 were included in the dataset. The repertoires were released in a freely available public database meant as a resource for research on the immune response to SARS-CoV-2. The samples were drawn from two sources: the first 160 participants of the ongoing ImmuneRACE study, and 1,000 to 1,500 subjects contributed by 6 global collaborators. The sample metadata nearly always contained a de-identified subject ID, COVID-19 status, age in years and sex. Where HLA class I and class II types were available, the types were taken from metadata supplied by the sample provider, not from assay-based typing.

TCRbeta CDR3 regions were amplified from genomic DNA by means of the immunoSEQ Assay, a bias-controlled multiplex PCR. The authors' analysis ran thus. Nucleated cell counts per sample were estimated from amplification of reference gene primers within the assay. Sequence reads were collapsed and filtered to measure the absolute abundance of every unique TCRbeta CDR3 rearrangement. Productive Simpson clonality was computed per sample as the square root of Simpson's diversity index over productive rearrangements. This is the immuneACCESS table as TCRdb keeps it, with only in-frame sequences that have V and J called. A part of the clones is gone; compared with another copy, unresolved V genes explain less than half, and the rest is unexplained. V and J calls plus clone size are reproduced from that table; the DNA served to infer D and trimming. The sample yields 40,000 to 50,000 clones; 65% to 80% were counted once. Roughly 25% of the sample is in the top ten clones.

Beyond this particular receptor, the publication reports: Clinical and demographic metadata were provided uncurated, with the amount varying by source and participant.

Remarks on this clone: Its specific antigen is unknown. The input lacks base qualities; no much larger clone sits a single base away.

As encoded in the germline V gene, CDR1 is SGHAT while CDR2 is FQNNGV. Counted from cysteine to phenylalanine, this CDR3 has 15 amino acids. CDR3 DNA only is kept here, 45 bases in frame from base 1. Ends trimmed: V by 0 bases, J by 5 bases; bases unmatched to a gene: 4. Each collaborating institution followed its own protocols to collect whole blood in K2EDTA tubes. For TCRbeta analysis, collaborators shipped samples as frozen whole blood, isolated PBMCs, or DNA extracted from either of those sample types. The TCR was taken from a man aged 70 or older with acute or convalescent COVID-19. Source material: peripheral blood. The V gene is TRBV11-2 and the J gene is TRBJ2-5; TRBD1 aligns with 9 central bases. The CDR3 reads CASSLEGQGTETQYF. The nucleotide sequence is given as TGTGCCAGCAGCTTAGAGGGACAGGGTACTGAGACCCAGTACTTC.